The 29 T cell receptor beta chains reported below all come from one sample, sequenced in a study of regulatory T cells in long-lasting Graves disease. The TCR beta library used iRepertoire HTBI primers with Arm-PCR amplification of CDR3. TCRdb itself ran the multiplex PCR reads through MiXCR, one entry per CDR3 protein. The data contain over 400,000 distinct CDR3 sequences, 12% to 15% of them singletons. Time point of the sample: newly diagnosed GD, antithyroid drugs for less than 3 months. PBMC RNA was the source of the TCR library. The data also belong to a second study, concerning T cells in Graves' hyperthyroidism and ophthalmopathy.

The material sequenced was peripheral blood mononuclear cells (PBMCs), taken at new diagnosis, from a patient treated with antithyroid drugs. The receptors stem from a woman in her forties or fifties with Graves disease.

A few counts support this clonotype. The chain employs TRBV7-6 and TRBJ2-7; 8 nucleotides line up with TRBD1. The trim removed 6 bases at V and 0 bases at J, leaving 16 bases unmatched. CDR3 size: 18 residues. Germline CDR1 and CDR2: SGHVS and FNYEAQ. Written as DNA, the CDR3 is TGTGCCAGCAGTTCCGGGACAGGAGACCACCGTCTCTCCTACGAGCAGTACTTC. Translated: CASSSGTGDHRLSYEQYF.

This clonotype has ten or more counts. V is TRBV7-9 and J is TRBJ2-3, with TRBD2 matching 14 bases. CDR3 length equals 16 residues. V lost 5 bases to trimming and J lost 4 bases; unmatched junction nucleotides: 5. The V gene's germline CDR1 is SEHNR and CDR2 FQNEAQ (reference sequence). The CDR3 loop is CASSRGLAGGADTQYF. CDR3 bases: TGTGCCAGCAGCCGAGGACTAGCGGGAGGCGCAGATACGCAGTATTTT.

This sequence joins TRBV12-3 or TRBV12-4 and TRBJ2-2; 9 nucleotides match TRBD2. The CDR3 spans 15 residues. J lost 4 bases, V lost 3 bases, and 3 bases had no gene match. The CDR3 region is CASSFTSGRTGELFF. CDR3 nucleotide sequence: TGTGCCAGCAGTTTCACTAGCGGGCGCACCGGGGAGCTGTTTTTT.

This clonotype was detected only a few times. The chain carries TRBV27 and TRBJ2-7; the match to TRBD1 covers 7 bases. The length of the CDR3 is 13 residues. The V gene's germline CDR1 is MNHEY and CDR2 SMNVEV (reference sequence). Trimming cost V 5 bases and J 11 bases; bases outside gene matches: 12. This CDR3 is CASSTPRQGPKYF. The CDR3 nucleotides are TGTGCCAGCAGTACACCGCGACAGGGACCGAAGTACTTC.

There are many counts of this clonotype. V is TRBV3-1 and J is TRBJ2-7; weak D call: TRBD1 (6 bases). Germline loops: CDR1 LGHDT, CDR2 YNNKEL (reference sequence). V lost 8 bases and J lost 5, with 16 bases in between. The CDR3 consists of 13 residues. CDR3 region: CASGSWTVDEQYF. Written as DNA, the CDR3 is TGTGCCAGCGGGTCTTGGACAGTCGACGAGCAGTACTTC.

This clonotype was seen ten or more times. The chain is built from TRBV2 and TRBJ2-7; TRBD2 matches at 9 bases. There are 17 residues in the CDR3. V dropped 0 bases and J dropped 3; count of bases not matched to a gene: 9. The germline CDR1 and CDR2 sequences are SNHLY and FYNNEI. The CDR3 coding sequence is TGTGCCAGCAGTGAAGCGCCACTAGCGGGTCCAGGCTACGAGCAGTACTTC. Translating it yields CASSEAPLAGPGYEQYF.

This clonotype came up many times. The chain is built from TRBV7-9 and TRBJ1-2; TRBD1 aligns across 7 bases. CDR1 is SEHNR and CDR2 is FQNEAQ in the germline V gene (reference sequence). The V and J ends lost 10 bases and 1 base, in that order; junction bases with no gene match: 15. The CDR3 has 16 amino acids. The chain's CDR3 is CATKSPGTDHNYGYTF. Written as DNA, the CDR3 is TGTGCCACAAAAAGTCCCGGGACAGACCATAACTATGGCTACACCTTC. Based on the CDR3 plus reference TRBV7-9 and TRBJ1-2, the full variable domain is DTGVSQNPRHKITKRGQNVTFRCDPISEHNRLYWYRQTLGQGPEFLTYFQNEAQLEKSRLLSDRFSAERPKGSFSTLEIQRTEQGDSAMYLCATKSPGTDHNYGYTFGSGTRLTVV.

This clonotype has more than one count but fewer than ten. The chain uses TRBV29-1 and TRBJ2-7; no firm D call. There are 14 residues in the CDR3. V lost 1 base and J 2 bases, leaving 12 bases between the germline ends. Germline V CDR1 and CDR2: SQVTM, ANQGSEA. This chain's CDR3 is CSVEGARLAYEQYF. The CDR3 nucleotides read TGCAGCGTTGAAGGGGCCAGGTTAGCCTACGAGCAGTACTTC.

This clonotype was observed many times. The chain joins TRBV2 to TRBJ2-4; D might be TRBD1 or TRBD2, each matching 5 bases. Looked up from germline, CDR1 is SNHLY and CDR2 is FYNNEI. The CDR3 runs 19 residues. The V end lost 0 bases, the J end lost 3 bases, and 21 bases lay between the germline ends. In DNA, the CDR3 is TGTGCCAGCAGTGAAGCGGGGGTAGCGAGATCGACCTACAAAAACATTCAGTACTTC. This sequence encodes CASSEAGVARSTYKNIQYF.

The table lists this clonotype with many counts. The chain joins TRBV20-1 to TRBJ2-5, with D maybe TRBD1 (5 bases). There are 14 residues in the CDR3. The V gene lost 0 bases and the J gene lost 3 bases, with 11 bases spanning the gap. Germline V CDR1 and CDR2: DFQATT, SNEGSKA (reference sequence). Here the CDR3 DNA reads TGCAGTGCTAGAGATCTTACAGGCGAAGAGACCCAGTACTTC. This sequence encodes CSARDLTGEETQYF.

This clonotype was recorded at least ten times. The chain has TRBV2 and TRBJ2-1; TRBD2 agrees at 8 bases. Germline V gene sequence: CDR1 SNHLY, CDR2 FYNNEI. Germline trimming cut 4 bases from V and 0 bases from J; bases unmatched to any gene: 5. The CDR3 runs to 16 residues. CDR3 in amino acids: CASSVSSGSSYNEQFF. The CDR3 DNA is TGTGCCAGCAGTGTGTCCAGCGGGAGCTCCTACAATGAGCAGTTCTTC.

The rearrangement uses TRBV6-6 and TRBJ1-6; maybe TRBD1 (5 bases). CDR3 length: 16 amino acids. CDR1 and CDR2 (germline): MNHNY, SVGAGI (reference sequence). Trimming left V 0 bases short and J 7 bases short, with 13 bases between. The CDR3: CASSYSIPGLNSPLHF. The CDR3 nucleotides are TGTGCCAGCAGTTACTCGATACCAGGGCTAAATTCACCCCTCCACTTT.

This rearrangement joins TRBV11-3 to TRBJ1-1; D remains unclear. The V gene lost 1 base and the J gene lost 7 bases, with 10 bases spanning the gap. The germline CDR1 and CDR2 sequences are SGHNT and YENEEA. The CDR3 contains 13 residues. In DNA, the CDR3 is TGTGCCAGCAGCTTAGGGCCCTCTAATGAAGCTTTCTTT. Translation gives CASSLGPSNEAFF. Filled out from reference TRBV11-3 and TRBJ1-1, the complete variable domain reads EAGVVQSPRYKIIEKKQPVAFWCNPISGHNTLYWYLQNLGQGPELLIRYENEEAVDDSQLPKDRFSAERLKGVDSTLKIQPAELGDSAVYLCASSLGPSNEAFFGQGTRLTVV.

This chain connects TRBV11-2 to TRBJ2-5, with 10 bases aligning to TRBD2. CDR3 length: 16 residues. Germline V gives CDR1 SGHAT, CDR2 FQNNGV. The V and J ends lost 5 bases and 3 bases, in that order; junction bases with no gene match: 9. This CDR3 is CASSQAKREGKETQYF. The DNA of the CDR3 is TGTGCCAGCAGCCAAGCTAAGCGGGAGGGGAAAGAGACCCAGTACTTC.

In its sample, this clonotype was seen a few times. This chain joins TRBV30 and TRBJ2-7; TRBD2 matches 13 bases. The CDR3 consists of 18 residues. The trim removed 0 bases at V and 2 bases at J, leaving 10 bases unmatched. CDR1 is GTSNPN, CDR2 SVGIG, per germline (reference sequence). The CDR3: CAWSVLRTSGGGTYEQYF. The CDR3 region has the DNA TGTGCCTGGAGTGTACTCCGGACTAGCGGGGGAGGGACCTACGAGCAGTACTTC.

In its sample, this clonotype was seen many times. The CDR3, as DNA: TGTGCCAGCAGTTTAGGGGGGAGACAGACCTACGAGCAGTACTTC. Protein product: CASSLGGRQTYEQYF. The gene calls are TRBV28 and TRBJ2-7, with D possibly matching TRBD2 (6 bases). CDR1 MDHEN and CDR2 SYDVKM come from the germline V gene. The CDR3 is 15 residues long. The V gene lost 2 bases and the J gene lost 2 bases, with 13 bases spanning the gap.

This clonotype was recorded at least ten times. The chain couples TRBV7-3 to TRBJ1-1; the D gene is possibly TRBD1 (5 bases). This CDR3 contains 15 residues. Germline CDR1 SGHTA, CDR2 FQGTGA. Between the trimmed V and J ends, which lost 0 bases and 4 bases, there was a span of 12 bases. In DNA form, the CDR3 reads TGTGCCAGCAGCTTAACGACAGTCCCCGCCACTGAAGCTTTCTTT. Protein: CASSLTTVPATEAFF. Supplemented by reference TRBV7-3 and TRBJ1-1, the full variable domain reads GAGVSQTPSNKVTEKGKYVELRCDPISGHTALYWYRQSLGQGPEFLIYFQGTGAADDSGLPNDRFFAVRPEGSVSTLKIQRTERGDSAVYLCASSLTTVPATEAFFGQGTRLTVV.

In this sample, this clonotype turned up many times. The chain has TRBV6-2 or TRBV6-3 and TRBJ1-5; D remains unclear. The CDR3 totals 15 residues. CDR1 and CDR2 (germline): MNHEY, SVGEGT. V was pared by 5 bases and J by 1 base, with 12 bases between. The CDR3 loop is CASSEGPGSNQPQHF. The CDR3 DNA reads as TGTGCCAGCAGTGAAGGACCTGGGAGCAATCAGCCCCAGCATTTT.

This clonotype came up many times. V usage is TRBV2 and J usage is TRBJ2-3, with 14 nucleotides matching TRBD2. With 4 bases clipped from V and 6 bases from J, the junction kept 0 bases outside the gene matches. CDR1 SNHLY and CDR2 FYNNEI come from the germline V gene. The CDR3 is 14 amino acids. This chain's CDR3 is CASSGTSGRDTQYF. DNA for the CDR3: TGTGCCAGCAGTGGGACTAGCGGGAGGGATACGCAGTATTTT.

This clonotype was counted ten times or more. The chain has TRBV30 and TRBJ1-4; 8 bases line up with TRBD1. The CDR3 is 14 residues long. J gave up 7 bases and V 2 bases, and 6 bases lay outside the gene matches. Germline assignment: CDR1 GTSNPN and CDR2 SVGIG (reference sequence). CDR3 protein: CAWSMGGTGEKLFF. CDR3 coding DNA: TGTGCCTGGAGTATGGGGGGGACAGGTGAAAAACTGTTTTTT.

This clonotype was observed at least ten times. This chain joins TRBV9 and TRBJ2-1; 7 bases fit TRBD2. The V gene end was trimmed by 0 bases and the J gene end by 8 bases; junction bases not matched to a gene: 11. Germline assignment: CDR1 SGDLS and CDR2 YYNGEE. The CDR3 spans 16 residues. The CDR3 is CASSVGASGHGDEQFF. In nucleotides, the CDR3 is TGTGCCAGCAGCGTAGGGGCTAGCGGTCATGGAGATGAGCAGTTCTTC.

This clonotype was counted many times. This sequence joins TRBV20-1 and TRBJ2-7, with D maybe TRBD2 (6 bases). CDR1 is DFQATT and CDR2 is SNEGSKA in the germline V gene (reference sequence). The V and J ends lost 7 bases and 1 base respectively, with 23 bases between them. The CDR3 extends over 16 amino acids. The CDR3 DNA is TGCAGTGGACTCAGCCCGCGGGACCACGCGTCCTACGAGCAGTACTTC. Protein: CSGLSPRDHASYEQYF.

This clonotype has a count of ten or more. CDR3: CASLIGGLAGRDTQYF. In nucleotides, the CDR3 is TGTGCCAGCCTAATAGGTGGGCTAGCGGGAAGAGATACGCAGTATTTT. This chain links TRBV13 with TRBJ2-3; 9 positions match TRBD2. CDR1 is PRHDT, CDR2 FYEKMQ, per germline (reference sequence). This CDR3 has 16 amino acids. J gave up 5 bases and V 8 bases, and 14 bases lay outside the gene matches.

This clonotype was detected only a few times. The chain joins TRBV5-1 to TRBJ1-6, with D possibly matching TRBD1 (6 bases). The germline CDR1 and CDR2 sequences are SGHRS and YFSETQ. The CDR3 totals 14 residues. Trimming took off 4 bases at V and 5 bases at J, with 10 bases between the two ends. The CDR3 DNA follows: TGCGCCAGCAGCCCACAGGGAGATAATTCACCCCTCCACTTT. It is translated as CASSPQGDNSPLHF.

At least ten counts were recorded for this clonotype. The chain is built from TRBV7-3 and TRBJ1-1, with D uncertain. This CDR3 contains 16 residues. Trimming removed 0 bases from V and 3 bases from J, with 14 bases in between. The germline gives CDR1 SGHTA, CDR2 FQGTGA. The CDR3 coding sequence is TGTGCCAGCAGCTTAACGAGGGCAGATGGGTACACTGAAGCTTTCTTT. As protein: CASSLTRADGYTEAFF.

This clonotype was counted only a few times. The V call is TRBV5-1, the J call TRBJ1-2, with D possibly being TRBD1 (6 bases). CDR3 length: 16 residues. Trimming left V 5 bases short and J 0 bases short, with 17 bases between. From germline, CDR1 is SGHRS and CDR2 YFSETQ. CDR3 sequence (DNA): TGCGCCAGCAGTCGACACCCAGGGGATCCTAACTATGGCTACACCTTC. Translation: CASSRHPGDPNYGYTF.

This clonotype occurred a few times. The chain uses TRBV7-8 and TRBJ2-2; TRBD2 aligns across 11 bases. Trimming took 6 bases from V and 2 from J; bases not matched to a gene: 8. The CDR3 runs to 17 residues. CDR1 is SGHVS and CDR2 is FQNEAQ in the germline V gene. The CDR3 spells CASRQLAGVVNTGELFF. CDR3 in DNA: TGTGCCAGCAGACAACTAGCGGGAGTGGTAAACACCGGGGAGCTGTTTTTT.

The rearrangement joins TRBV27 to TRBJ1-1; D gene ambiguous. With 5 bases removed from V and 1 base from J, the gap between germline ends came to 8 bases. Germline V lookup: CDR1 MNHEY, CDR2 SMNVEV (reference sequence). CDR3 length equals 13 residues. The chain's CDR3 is CASSGHKNTEAFF. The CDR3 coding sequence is TGTGCCAGCAGTGGGCACAAGAACACTGAAGCTTTCTTT.

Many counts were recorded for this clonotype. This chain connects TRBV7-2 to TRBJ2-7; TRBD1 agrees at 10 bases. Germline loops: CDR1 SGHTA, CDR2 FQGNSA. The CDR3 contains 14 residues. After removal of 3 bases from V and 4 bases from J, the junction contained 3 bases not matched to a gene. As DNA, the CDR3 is TGTGCCAGCAGCTTGGGGGACAGGGGATACGAGCAGTACTTC. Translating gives CASSLGDRGYEQYF.